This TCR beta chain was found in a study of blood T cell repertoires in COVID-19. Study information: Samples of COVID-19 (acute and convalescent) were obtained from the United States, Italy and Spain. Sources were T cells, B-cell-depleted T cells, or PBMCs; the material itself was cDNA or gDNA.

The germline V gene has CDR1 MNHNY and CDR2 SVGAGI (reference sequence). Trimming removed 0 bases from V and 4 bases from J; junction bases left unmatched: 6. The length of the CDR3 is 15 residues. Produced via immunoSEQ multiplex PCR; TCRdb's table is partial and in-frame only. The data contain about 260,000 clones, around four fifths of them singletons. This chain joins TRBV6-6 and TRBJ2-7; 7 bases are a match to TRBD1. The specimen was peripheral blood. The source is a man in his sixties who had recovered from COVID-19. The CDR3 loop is CASSYSGTGVYEQYF. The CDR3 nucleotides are TGTGCCAGCAGTTACTCGGGCACAGGGGTTTACGAGCAGTACTTC.